These T cell receptor beta chains were read from a single sample in a study of cytomegalovirus exposure and HLA in healthy donors. Assay used: immunoSEQ multiplex PCR; TCRdb lists only in-frame clones, some missing. The repertoire holds 150,000 to 200,000 clones, with about 85% as singletons. Sequencing input: PBMCs. All receptors derive from a man aged 45 to 65 in good health and CMV-seropositive. The CDR3 runs from the conserved cysteine through the conserved F or W. The D gene is left open where the match is weak. Only part of the rows carry a size: once, few, many, or a class if the clone is expanded.

d_call clone_size j_call v_call cdr3_aa cdr3_nt
- - TRBJ1-1 TRBV28 CASSFGNTEAFF TGTGCCAGCAGTTTCGGGAACACTGAAGCTTTCTTT
- - TRBJ1-1 TRBV6-5 CASSYGPANTEAFF TGTGCCAGCAGTTACGGGCCTGCGAACACTGAAGCTTTCTTT
TRBD1 - TRBJ1-3 TRBV18 CASSGGTAGSGNTIYF TGTGCCAGCTCAGGGGGGACAGCTGGCTCTGGAAACACCATATATTTT
TRBD1 - TRBJ2-3 TRBV7-7 CASSRTGASDTQYF TGTGCTAGCAGCCGAACAGGGGCCTCAGATACGCAGTATTTT
- - TRBJ2-7 TRBV28 CASNPGPPLYEQYF TGTGCCAGCAATCCTGGCCCCCCCCTCTACGAGCAGTACTTC
TRBD2 - TRBJ2-5 TRBV29-1 CSGRTSGLRETQYF TGCAGCGGGCGGACTAGCGGGTTGCGAGAGACCCAGTACTTC
TRBD2 - TRBJ2-7 TRBV4-1 CASSQDVGGRASEQYF TGCGCCAGCAGCCAAGATGTGGGCGGGAGGGCGAGTGAGCAGTACTTC
- - TRBJ1-1 TRBV18 CASSPSAGRDTEAFF TGTGCCAGCTCACCATCTGCAGGGAGGGACACTGAAGCTTTCTTT
TRBD1 - TRBJ1-1 TRBV15 CATSIYRGNTEAFF TGTGCCACCAGCATTTACAGGGGAAACACTGAAGCTTTCTTT
TRBD1 few TRBJ1-3 TRBV7-6 CASSLLGGEGNTIYF TGTGCCAGCAGCCTTTTAGGGGGCGAAGGAAACACCATATATTTT
- - TRBJ2-3 TRBV28 CASTKGGKDTQYF TGTGCCAGCACCAAGGGGGGGAAAGATACGCAGTATTTT
TRBD2 - TRBJ2-2 TRBV27 CASSPIAGGITGELFF TGTGCCAGCAGCCCCATAGCGGGAGGGATCACCGGGGAGCTGTTTTTT
TRBD1 - TRBJ2-5 TRBV2 CASKTTGGRETQYF TGTGCCAGCAAGACGACAGGGGGCCGAGAGACCCAGTACTTC
- - TRBJ2-1 TRBV5-1 CASSLVPGGTYNEQFF TGCGCCAGCAGCTTGGTCCCCGGGGGTACCTACAATGAGCAGTTCTTC